This is a list of T cell receptor beta chains from one sample in a study of T-cell reconstitution after alpha-beta-depleted transplantation in children. TCRdb itself ran the PCR reads through MiXCR, one entry per CDR3 protein. This repertoire shows 300,000 or so distinct CDR3 sequences, around 25% found once; its top ten account for approximately 11%. Sample: PBMCs, mostly from graft donor cells, taken 180 days after TCRalphabeta/CD19-depleted stem cell transplant. These TCRs come from a male patient younger than 18 who had a stem cell transplant for acute lymphoblastic leukemia, so the T cells may come from the graft donor. Each CDR3 is given with its conserved first and last residue. The order of the fields is J gene, D gene, clone size, V gene, CDR3 protein, CDR3 DNA. The D gene is left open where the match is weak. A row's size may be missing; if present it is once, few, many or a size class.

>TRBJ2-5|TRBD1|many|TRBV11-2
CASSPRQGFGTQYF
TGTGCCAGCAGCCCCCGACAGGGGTTCGGGACCCAGTACTTC
>TRBJ1-3|-|-|TRBV20-1
CSAKGPGNTIYF
TGCAGTGCTAAAGGGCCCGGAAACACCATATATTTT
>TRBJ2-7|-|-|TRBV20-1
CSARVNVVDEQYF
TGCAGTGCTAGAGTGAACGTCGTGGACGAGCAGTACTTC
>TRBJ2-3|-|few|TRBV19
CASSAGTPDTQYF
TGTGCCAGTAGTGCTGGGACACCAGATACGCAGTATTTT
>TRBJ2-3|-|few|TRBV29-1
CSVGQGAVTDTQYF
TGCAGCGTTGGCCAAGGGGCGGTCACAGATACGCAGTATTTT
>TRBJ2-1|-|-|TRBV20-1
CSARDLGVANGFNEQFF
TGCAGTGCTAGAGATCTCGGGGTCGCTAACGGGTTCAATGAGCAGTTCTTC
>TRBJ2-3|-|few|TRBV5-1
CASSPLVSGSTDTQYF
TGCGCCAGCAGCCCGCTAGTTAGCGGCAGCACAGATACGCAGTATTTT
>TRBJ2-3|-|-|TRBV10-3
CAIRLTGPGDTQYF
TGTGCCATCAGGCTGACAGGCCCGGGGGATACGCAGTATTTT
>TRBJ2-7|-|few|TRBV25-1
CASSEEGWNYEQYF
TGTGCCAGCAGTGAAGAAGGATGGAACTACGAGCAGTACTTC
>TRBJ1-6|-|-|TRBV20-1
CSAAGTTRTPLHF
TGCAGTGCGGCTGGGACAACGAGGACACCCCTCCACTTT
>TRBJ2-7|-|-|TRBV11-3
CASSLSTQGRTYEQYF
TGTGCCAGCAGCTTATCTACCCAGGGGAGGACCTACGAGCAGTACTTC
>TRBJ2-5|-|few|TRBV7-2
CASSRRSSGTQYF
TGTGCCAGCAGCCGGCGTTCCAGTGGGACCCAGTACTTC
>TRBJ2-3|-|-|TRBV27
CASTLSGWFTTDTQYF
TGTGCCAGCACCCTCAGTGGGTGGTTTACCACAGATACGCAGTATTTT
>TRBJ2-3|-|-|TRBV27
CASSYVPGHRTDTQYF
TGTGCCAGCAGTTATGTCCCGGGACACCGCACAGATACGCAGTATTTT
>TRBJ1-3|-|few|TRBV7-6
CASSFGGLNTIYF
TGTGCCAGCAGCTTCGGAGGTCTGAACACCATATATTTT
>TRBJ2-2|-|few|TRBV10-2
CASRQGITNTGELFF
TGCGCCAGCAGACAGGGTATAACGAACACCGGGGAGCTGTTTTTT
>TRBJ2-7|-|-|TRBV18
CASSPSVWGEQYF
TGTGCCAGCTCACCAAGTGTCTGGGGCGAGCAGTACTTC
>TRBJ2-1|-|-|TRBV14
CASSRYIALGFYNEQFF
TGTGCCAGCAGCCGATATATCGCCCTGGGATTCTACAATGAGCAGTTCTTC
>TRBJ1-4|-|-|TRBV6-5
CASSYSVSHNEKLFF
TGTGCCAGCAGTTACTCGGTCAGCCATAATGAAAAACTGTTTTTT
>TRBJ2-2|-|few|TRBV19
CASSIPEGRGPGELFF
TGTGCCAGTAGTATCCCTGAAGGTAGAGGTCCCGGGGAGCTGTTTTTT
>TRBJ2-1|TRBD2|-|TRBV7-3
CASSLTGWLTRGGNEQFF
TGTGCCAGCAGCTTAACGGGCTGGCTCACAAGGGGAGGGAATGAGCAGTTCTTC
>TRBJ2-7|-|few|TRBV20-1
CSASWGGLSSYEQYF
TGCAGTGCTAGTTGGGGCGGTCTGAGCTCCTACGAGCAGTACTTC
>TRBJ1-1|TRBD1|few|TRBV29-1
CSEGEDRGTEAFF
TGCAGCGAAGGAGAGGACAGGGGTACTGAAGCTTTCTTT
>TRBJ1-1|-|-|TRBV6-5
CPSSPRTTEAFF
TGTCCCAGCAGTCCCCGAACCACTGAAGCTTTCTTT
>TRBJ2-5|-|-|TRBV14
CASSQRRLAETQYF
TGTGCCAGCAGCCAGAGAAGGCTAGCGGAGACCCAGTACTTC
>TRBJ1-1|-|few|TRBV7-8
CASSSQSFRWKNTEAFF
TGTGCCAGCAGCTCCCAGAGTTTCAGGTGGAAAAACACTGAAGCTTTCTTT
>TRBJ1-5|TRBD1|few|TRBV6-5
CASSSHPGTGDQPQHF
TGTGCCAGCAGTTCTCACCCCGGGACAGGGGACCAGCCCCAGCATTTT
>TRBJ2-3|-|-|TRBV7-3
CASSSLETTGPTDTQYF
TGTGCCAGCAGCTCCCTCGAGACGACAGGTCCCACAGATACGCAGTATTTT
>TRBJ2-1|TRBD2|few|TRBV5-1
CASSSGLADNEQFF
TGCGCCAGCAGCTCGGGACTAGCAGACAATGAGCAGTTCTTC
>TRBJ2-7|TRBD1|few|TRBV7-9
CASSARDRRSYEQYF
TGTGCCAGCAGCGCGAGGGACAGAAGATCCTACGAGCAGTACTTC
>TRBJ2-7|TRBD1|few|TRBV7-2
CASSPWTGETYEQYF
TGTGCCAGCAGCCCGTGGACAGGGGAAACCTACGAGCAGTACTTC
>TRBJ2-5|TRBD1|-|TRBV12-3/TRBV12-4
CASSSTGGVYRQYF
TGTGCCAGCAGTTCCACAGGGGGAGTATATCGCCAGTACTTC
>TRBJ2-5|TRBD2|-|TRBV11-2
CASSFRYSGRSETQYF
TGTGCCAGCAGCTTCCGTTATAGCGGGAGGTCAGAGACCCAGTACTTC
>TRBJ2-7|-|few|TRBV7-2
CASSLLPPYEQYF
TGTGCCAGCAGCTTATTACCTCCCTACGAGCAGTACTTC
>TRBJ2-3|-|few|TRBV12-3/TRBV12-4
CASSPRRDGTDTQYF
TGTGCCAGCAGTCCACGTCGAGACGGCACAGATACGCAGTATTTT
>TRBJ1-1|-|-|TRBV6-5
CASSYGAGNTEAFF
TGTGCCAGCAGTTACGGGGCGGGAAACACTGAAGCTTTCTTT
>TRBJ1-5|-|-|TRBV18
CASSPQGDSNQPQHF
TGTGCCAGCTCACCACAGGGGGACAGCAATCAGCCCCAGCATTTT
>TRBJ2-7|-|-|TRBV12-3/TRBV12-4
CASSFRILYEQYF
TGTGCCAGCAGTTTTAGGATCCTCTACGAGCAGTACTTC
>TRBJ2-2|TRBD1|few|TRBV4-1
CASSQEPSSGGWDTGELFF
TGCGCCAGCAGCCAAGAGCCATCTTCAGGGGGCTGGGACACCGGGGAGCTGTTTTTT
>TRBJ2-3|TRBD2|-|TRBV7-2
CALRTSGADTQYF
TGTGCCCTCAGGACTAGCGGGGCCGATACGCAGTATTTT
>TRBJ2-3|-|-|TRBV7-9
CASSRTTSHLSTDTQYF
TGTGCCAGCAGCCGTACGACTAGTCACCTTAGCACAGATACGCAGTATTTT
>TRBJ2-7|TRBD2|-|TRBV14
CASSQLTEALAGRYEQYF
TGTGCCAGCAGCCAGTTAACAGAAGCGCTAGCGGGCCGCTACGAGCAGTACTTC
>TRBJ2-1|-|few|TRBV27
CASSLAALYNEQFF
TGTGCCAGCAGTTTAGCGGCACTTTACAATGAGCAGTTCTTC
>TRBJ2-7|-|-|TRBV7-9
CASSPSPFYEQYF
TGTGCCAGCAGTCCTAGCCCCTTCTACGAGCAGTACTTC